This TCR beta chain was obtained from a study of regulatory T cells in long-lasting Graves disease (dated by TCRdb to the early 2020s). Regarding the research as a whole: Persistent Graves' disease was defined as antithyroid drug treatment for over 5 years with persistently positive TSH receptor autoantibodies. The study was conducted in China and was registered as a clinical trial. Peripheral blood TCR sequencing and RNA sequencing compared persistent Graves' disease patients with newly diagnosed Graves' disease patients. A total of about 33 samples underwent TCR sequencing: some 13 from persistent and roughly 20 from newly diagnosed Graves' disease patients. Persistent Graves' disease patients in the clinical cohort had taken antithyroid drugs for 8 to 12 years on average.

Summary of the overall study and its limitations: A larger number of public clonotypes was shared among persistent patients (around 2,700) than among newly diagnosed patients (around 880). Sequencing and analysis were limited to the TCR beta chain. As a limitation, the authors acknowledged that the small sample size may reduce accuracy. Only peripheral blood was studied, because thyroid tissue, the primary lesion, was inaccessible. Persistent Graves' disease patients showed lower TCR Shannon entropy and fewer highly expanded clones than newly diagnosed patients, suggesting clonal expansion. Persistent disease showed preferential use of TRBV28, TRBJ1-2 and TRBJ2-5, whereas newly diagnosed disease favored TRBV20-1 and TRBJ2-1.

Taken with the paper, the label for time point translates to: persistent/refractory GD, antithyroid drugs over 5 years with positive TRAb. For both TCR sequencing and RNA sequencing, RNA was extracted from PBMCs using TRIzol. The diagnosis of Graves' disease was made according to American Thyroid Association guidelines. Recruitment of patients was carried out at an endocrinology department in Xi'an, China. From each patient, around 8.3 milliliters of peripheral blood was collected into an EDTA anticoagulant tube. PBMCs were isolated by Ficoll Paque Plus density gradient separation without further T cell sorting. RNA quality was checked with an Agilent 2100 Bioanalyzer and agarose gel, and concentration with a NanoDrop 2000. Comment on this clonotype: The target of this receptor is not known. It has no much larger one-base neighbor in the sample; base qualities were not kept.

Library construction relied on multiplex PCR. Sequenced on an Illumina HiSeq 4000. TCR beta libraries were built with iRepertoire HTBI primers and Arm-PCR amplification of CDR3 regions. Before sequencing, the PCR products underwent gel purification. The published analysis was carried out like this. Gene usage analysis of CDR3 amino acid clonotypes used the 60 to 80 TRBV and more than 13 TRBJ segments found across samples. Filtered high-quality paired reads were merged into contigs using COPE and FqMerger. BLAST was used to align contigs to the IMGT TRBV, TRBD and TRBJ reference genes, and CDR3 was defined following IMGT. Clonotypes above 0.1% frequency were classified as highly expanded clones. Shannon entropy was used to measure repertoire diversity, and the Gini coefficient was used to measure V-J evenness. Public clonotypes were defined as clonotypes shared by more than one individual. TCRdb trimmed public reads at Q25 via fastp, called clones via MiXCR and kept in-frame beta chains. Each entry merges the rows of one CDR3 protein and shows their most common DNA and genes. TCRdb, rather than the study authors, made the V and J calls. The sample data list 400,000 to 500,000 distinct CDR3 sequences, and roughly 20% of these were observed just once. The top ten clonotypes cover 7% to 9.5% of the sample.

The CDR3 measures 16 amino acids from cysteine to phenylalanine. The sequence is cut down to CDR3 DNA, 48 bases in frame from base 1. Reading the germline V gene gives CDR1 MDHEN and CDR2 SYDVKM. After removal of 5 bases from V and 3 bases from J, the junction retains 4 bases not matched to a gene. The rearranged segments are TRBV28 and TRBJ2-7, with TRBD2 identical over 16 junction bases. This sequence was found in a female donor with Graves disease. This material consisted of peripheral blood mononuclear cells (PBMCs), taken when the disease was refractory, from a patient treated with antithyroid drugs. The DNA reads as follows: TGTGCCAGCAGTCGTGGGACTAGCGGGAGGGTCTACGAGCAGTACTTC. This sequence encodes CASSRGTSGRVYEQYF.